This note documents a single T cell receptor (beta chain) sequence. The data belong to a study of blood T cell repertoires in COVID-19. Overall study: T cells, B-cell-depleted T cells, or PBMCs supplied cDNA or gDNA.

Seattle's enrolled individuals joined amid active infection and were then monitored longitudinally. CDR1 and CDR2 from the germline V gene are SGHTA and FQGNSA. The V gene end was trimmed by 5 bases and the J gene end by 5 bases; junction bases not matched to a gene: 11. CDR3 length equals 16 residues. Source study methods: How many nucleated cells were present was estimated from reference gene primer amplification. TCRdb keeps only in-frame clones here, not all; method: immunoSEQ multiplex PCR. The V and J calls and clone size come from that table; D and trimming were worked out from the DNA. The sample holds roughly 300,000 clones, roughly 84% seen once.

The specimen was peripheral blood. The chain combines TRBV7-2 with TRBJ1-1, with 10 bases fitting TRBD1. This clonotype originated in a human donor with COVID-19, enrolled during active disease. The donor label of this sample is uncertain. The CDR3: CASSLSGTGVGTEAFF. In nucleotides, the CDR3 is TGTGCCAGCAGCCTCTCCGGGACAGGGGTGGGTACTGAAGCTTTCTTT.